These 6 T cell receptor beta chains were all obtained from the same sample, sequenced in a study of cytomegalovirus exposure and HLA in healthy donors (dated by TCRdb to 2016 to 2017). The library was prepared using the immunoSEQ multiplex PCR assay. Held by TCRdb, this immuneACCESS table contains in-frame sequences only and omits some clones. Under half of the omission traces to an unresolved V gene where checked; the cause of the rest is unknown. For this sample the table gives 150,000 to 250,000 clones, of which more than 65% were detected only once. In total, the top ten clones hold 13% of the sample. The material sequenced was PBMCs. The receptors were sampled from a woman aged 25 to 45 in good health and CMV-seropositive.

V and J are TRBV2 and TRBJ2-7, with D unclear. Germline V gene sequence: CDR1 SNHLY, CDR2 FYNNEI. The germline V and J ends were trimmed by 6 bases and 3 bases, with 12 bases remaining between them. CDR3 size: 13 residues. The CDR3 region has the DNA TGTGCCAGCAGAGCAGGTCCCTACTACGAGCAGTACTTC. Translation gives CASRAGPYYEQYF.

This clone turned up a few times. CDR3 protein: CASSLGTSGELFF. CDR3 in DNA: TGTGCCAGCAGCTTGGGGACCTCGGGGGAGCTGTTTTTT. This chain uses TRBV7-8 with TRBJ1-4; D tentatively reads TRBD1 or TRBD2 (5 bases each). The tail of the sequence fits TRBJ2-2 better, so the J call may be wrong. CDR1 SGHVS and CDR2 FQNEAQ come from the germline V gene. This CDR3 contains 13 residues.

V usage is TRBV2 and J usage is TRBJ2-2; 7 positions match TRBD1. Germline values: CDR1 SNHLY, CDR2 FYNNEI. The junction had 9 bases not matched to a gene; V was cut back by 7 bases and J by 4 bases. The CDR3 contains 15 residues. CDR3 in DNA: TGTGCCAGCATGGGCGGACAGGTGGTCACCGGGGAGCTGTTTTTT. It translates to CASMGGQVVTGELFF.

The CDR3 DNA is TGCGCCAGCAGCCCCCCGGGTGGAAACACCATATATTTT. Protein: CASSPPGGNTIYF. The chain recombines TRBV5-1 with TRBJ1-3, with unresolved D. Germline CDR1 reads SGHRS; CDR2 reads YFSETQ. V dropped 4 bases and J dropped 3 bases, with 8 bases sitting between them. The CDR3 runs to 13 residues.

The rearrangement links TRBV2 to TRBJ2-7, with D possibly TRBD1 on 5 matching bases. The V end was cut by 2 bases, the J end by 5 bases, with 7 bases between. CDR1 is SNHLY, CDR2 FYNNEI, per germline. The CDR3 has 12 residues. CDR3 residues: CASSEWTNEQYF. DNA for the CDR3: TGTGCCAGCAGTGAATGGACAAACGAGCAGTACTTC.

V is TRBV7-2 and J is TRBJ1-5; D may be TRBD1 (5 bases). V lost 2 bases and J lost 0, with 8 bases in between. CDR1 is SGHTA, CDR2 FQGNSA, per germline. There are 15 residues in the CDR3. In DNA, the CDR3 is TGTGCCAGCAGCTTAACGACAGCTAGCAATCAGCCCCAGCATTTT. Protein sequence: CASSLTTASNQPQHF.